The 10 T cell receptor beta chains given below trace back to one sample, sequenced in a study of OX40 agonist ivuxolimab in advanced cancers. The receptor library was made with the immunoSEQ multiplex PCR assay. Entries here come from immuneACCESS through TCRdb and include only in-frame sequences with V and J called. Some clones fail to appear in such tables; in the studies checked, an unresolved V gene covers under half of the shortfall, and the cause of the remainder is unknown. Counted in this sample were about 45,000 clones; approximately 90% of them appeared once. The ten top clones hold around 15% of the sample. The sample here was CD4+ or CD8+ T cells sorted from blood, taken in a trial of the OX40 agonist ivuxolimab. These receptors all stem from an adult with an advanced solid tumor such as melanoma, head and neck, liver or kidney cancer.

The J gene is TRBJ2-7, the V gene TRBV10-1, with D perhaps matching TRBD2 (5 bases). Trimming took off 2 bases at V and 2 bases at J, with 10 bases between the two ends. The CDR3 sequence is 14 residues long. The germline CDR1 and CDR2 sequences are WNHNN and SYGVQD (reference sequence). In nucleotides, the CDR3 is TGCGCCAGCAGTGAGCGAGGGAATCCCTACGAGCAGTACTTC. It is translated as CASSERGNPYEQYF.

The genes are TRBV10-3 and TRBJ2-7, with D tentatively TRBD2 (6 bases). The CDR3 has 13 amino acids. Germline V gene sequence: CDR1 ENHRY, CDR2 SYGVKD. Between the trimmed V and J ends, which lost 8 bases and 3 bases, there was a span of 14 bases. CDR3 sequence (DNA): TGTGCCATCGCCACTAGCACTTACTACGAGCAGTACTTC. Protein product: CAIATSTYYEQYF.

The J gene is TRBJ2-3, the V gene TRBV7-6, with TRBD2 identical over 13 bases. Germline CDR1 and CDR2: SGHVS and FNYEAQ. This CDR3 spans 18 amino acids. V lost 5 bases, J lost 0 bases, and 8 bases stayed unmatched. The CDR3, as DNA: TGTGCCAGCAGCCCTCGGACTAGCGGGGGATCTAGCACAGATACGCAGTATTTT. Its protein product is CASSPRTSGGSSTDTQYF.

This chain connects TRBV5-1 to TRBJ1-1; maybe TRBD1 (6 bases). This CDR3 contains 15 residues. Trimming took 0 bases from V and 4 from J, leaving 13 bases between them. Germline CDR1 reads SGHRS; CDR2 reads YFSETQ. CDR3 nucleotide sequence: TGCGCCAGCAGCTTGGCCGGTCAGGGGAGCACTGAAGCTTTCTTT. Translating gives CASSLAGQGSTEAFF.

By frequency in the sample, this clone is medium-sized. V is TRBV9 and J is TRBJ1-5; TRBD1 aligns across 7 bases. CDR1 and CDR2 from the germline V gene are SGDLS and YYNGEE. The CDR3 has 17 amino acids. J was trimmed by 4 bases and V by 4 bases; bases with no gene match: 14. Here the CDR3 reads CASSNSNRSGGNQPQHF. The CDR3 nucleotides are TGTGCCAGCAGCAACTCCAACCGCTCAGGGGGGAATCAGCCCCAGCATTTT.

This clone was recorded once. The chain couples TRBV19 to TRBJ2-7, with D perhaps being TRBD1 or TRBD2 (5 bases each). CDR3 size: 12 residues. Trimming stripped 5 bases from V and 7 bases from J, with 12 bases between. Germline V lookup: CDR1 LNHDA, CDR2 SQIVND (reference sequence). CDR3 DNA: TGTGCCAGTAGTTCGGGGCCCCTGGAGCAGTACTTC. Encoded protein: CASSSGPLEQYF.

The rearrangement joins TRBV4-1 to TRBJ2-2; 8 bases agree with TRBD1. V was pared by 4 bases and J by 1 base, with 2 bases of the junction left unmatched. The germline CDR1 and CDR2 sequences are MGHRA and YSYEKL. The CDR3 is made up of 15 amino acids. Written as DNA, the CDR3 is TGCGCCAGCAGCCGACAGGGGCTGAACACCGGGGAGCTGTTTTTT. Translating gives CASSRQGLNTGELFF.

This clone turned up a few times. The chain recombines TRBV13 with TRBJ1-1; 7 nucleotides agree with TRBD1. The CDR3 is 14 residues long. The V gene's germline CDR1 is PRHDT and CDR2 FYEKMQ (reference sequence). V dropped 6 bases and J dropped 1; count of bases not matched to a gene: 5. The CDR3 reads CASSWGQQNTEAFF. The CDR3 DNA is TGTGCCAGCAGTTGGGGACAGCAGAACACTGAAGCTTTCTTT. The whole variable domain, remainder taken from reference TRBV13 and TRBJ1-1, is AAGVIQSPRHLIKEKRETATLKCYPIPRHDTVYWYQQGPGQDPQFLISFYEKMQSDKGSIPDRFSAQQFSDYHSELNMSSLELGDSALYFCASSWGQQNTEAFFGQGTRLTVV.

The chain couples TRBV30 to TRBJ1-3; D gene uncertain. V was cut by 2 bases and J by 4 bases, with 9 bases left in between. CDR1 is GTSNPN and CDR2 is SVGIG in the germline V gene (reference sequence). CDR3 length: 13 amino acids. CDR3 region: CAWSTTFGNTIYF. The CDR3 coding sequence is TGTGCCTGGAGTACAACGTTCGGAAACACCATATATTTT.

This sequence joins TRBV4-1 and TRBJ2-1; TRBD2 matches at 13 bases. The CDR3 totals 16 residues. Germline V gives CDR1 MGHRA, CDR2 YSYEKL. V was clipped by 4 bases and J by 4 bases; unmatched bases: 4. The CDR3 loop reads CASSLGTSGAYNEQFF. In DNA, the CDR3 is TGCGCCAGCAGCCTGGGGACTAGCGGGGCGTACAATGAGCAGTTCTTC.